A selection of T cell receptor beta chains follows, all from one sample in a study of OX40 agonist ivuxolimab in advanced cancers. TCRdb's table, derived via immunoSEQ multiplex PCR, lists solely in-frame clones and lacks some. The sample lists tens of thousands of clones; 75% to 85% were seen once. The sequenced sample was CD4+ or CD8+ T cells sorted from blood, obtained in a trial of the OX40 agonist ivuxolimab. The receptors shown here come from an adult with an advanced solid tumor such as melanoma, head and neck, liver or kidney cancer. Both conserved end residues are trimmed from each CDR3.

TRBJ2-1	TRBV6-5	ASGGSPYNEQF
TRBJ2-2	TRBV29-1	SVGSSGRELF
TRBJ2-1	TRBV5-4	ASSFSGRNGNEQF
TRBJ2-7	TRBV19	ASRKQGTYEQY
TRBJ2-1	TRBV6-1	ASSELGAGGSYNEQF
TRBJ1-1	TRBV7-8	ASSDQSGNTEAF
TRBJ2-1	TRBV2	ASSEVAGDGPYNEQF
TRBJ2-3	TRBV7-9	ASSPRGPDTQY
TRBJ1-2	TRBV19	ASSTTGTGSSRGYT
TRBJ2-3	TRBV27	ASSTSSGERTDTQY
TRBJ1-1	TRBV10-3	AISESWTNTEAF
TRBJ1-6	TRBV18	ASSPSGNSPLH
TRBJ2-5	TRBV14	ASSQGFGLDSETQY
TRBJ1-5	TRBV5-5	ASSPSGGADGNQPQH
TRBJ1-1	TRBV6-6	ASSYYPTMNTEAF
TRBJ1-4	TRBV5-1	ASSLGLTATNEKLF
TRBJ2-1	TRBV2	ASTIRATRLNEQF
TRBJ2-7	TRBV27	ASSPDSGGRVEQY
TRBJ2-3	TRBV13	ASSPGRGAFTDTQY
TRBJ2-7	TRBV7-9	ASSLGDRRSYEQY
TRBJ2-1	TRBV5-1	ASSLTSGSEDEQF
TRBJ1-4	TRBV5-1	ASSFQGSNEKLF
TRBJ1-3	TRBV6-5	ASSNHVSSGNTIY
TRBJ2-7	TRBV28	ASSLGGRVYEQY
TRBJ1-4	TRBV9	ASSAGHSTNEKLF
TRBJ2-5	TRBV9	ASSVDETQY
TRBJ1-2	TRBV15	ATSDTDRPRGGYT
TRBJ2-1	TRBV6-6	ASSDPPGEQF
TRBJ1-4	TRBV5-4	ASSWTGGQGKLF
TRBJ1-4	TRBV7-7	ASSLATNEKLF
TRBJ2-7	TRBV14	ASSRAPGQGSYEQY
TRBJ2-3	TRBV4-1	ASSQDRASGSTQY
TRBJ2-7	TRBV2	ASSVGTGTSYEQY
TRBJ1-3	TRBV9	ASSPSGDAVSGNTIY
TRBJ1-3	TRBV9	ASSVGWVCVRGNTIY
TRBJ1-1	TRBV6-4	ASSNGQGAEAF
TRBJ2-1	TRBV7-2	ASSPSWGGRADEQF
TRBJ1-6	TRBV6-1	ASRVEAGNSPLH
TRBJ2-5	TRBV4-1	ASSQDGTGGETQY
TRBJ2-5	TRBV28	ASSPLDRDQETQY
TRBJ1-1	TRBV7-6	ASRKTTGRDRNTEAF
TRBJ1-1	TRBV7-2	ASSPTRGRTEAF
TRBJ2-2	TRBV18	ASSPRTGGDTGELF
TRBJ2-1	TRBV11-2	ASRPSGGTGHEQF
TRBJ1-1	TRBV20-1	SASRQGSAF
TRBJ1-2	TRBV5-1	ASSFDSIYGYT
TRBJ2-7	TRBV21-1	ASSTIDGTKHYEQY
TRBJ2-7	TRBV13	ASSLGTGGVSYEQY
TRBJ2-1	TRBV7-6	ASSLSGQLSYNEQF
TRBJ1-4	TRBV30	AWTRPTGTGGEKLF
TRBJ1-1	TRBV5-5	ASSQGLGNTEAF
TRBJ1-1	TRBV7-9	ASSLLTGMNTEAF
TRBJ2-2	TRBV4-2	ASSQGTSGRATGELF
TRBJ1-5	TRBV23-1	ASSQVAGQPQH
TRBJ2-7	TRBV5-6	ASSAPWASGPYEQY
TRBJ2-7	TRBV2	ASSQVPLYEQY
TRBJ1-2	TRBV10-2	ASSESRTGTYGYT